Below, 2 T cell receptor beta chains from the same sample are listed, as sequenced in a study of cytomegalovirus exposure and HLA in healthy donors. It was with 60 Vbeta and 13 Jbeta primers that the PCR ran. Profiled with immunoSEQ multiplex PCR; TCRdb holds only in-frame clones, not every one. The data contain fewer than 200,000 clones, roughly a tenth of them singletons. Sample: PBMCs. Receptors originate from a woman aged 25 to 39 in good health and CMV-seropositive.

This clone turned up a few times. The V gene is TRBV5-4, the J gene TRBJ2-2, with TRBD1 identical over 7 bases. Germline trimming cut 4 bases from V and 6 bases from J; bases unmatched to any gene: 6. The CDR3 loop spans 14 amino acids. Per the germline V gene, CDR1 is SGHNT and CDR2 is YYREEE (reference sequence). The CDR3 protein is CASSDDRAAGELFF. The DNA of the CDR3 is TGTGCCAGCAGCGACGACAGGGCGGCCGGGGAGCTGTTTTTT.

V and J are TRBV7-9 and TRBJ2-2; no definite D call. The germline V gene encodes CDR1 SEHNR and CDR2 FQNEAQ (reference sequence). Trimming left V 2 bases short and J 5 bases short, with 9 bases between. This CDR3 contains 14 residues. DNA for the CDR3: TGTGCCAGCAGCTTAAACCTAGAAACCGGGGAGCTGTTTTTT. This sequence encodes CASSLNLETGELFF.